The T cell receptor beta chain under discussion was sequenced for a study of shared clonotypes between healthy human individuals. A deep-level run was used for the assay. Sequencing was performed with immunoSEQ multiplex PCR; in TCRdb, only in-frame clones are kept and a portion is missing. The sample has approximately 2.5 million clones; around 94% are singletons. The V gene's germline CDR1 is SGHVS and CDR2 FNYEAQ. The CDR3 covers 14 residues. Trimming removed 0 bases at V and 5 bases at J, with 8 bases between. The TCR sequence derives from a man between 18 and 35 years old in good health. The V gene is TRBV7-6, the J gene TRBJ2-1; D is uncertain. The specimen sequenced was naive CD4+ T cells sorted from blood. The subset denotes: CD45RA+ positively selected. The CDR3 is CASSLAPWNNEQFF. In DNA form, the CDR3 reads TGTGCCAGCAGCTTAGCTCCTTGGAACAATGAGCAGTTCTTC.